These 28 T cell receptor beta chains were all obtained from the same sample, sequenced in a study of Ad26.COV2.S vaccination and SARS-CoV-2 variants. The repertoire was sequenced with immunoSEQ multiplex PCR; TCRdb's copy has only in-frame clones and lacks some. The sample includes roughly 350,000 clones, more than 85% of them seen just once. Treatment specified: roughly 18 received Ad26.COV2.S at low or high dose, single or two shots; several received placebo; per-sample allocation not given. Collection of samples fell on day 63 after the first vaccine or placebo injection. The sequenced sample was peripheral blood, obtained in a trial of Ad26.COV2.S vaccine versus placebo. The receptors derive from a person aged 18-60 years who received the Ad26.COV2.S COVID-19 vaccine or a placebo.

The chain combines TRBV4-3 with TRBJ1-1, with D hard to call. Trimming cost V 0 bases and J 0 bases, with 14 bases left between them. The germline V gene has CDR1 LGHNA and CDR2 YSLEER. This CDR3 is built from 17 residues. CDR3 loop: CASSQELSSYLNTEAFF. CDR3 DNA sequence: TGCGCCAGCAGCCAAGAGTTGAGTTCATATTTGAACACTGAAGCTTTCTTT.

CDR3 nucleotide sequence: TGTGCCAGCAGCCAAGGAGATGGGCCTGGAAACACCATATATTTT. Protein: CASSQGDGPGNTIYF. This chain uses TRBV3-1 (or the pseudogene TRBV3-2) with TRBJ1-3; D is undetermined. Germline lookup yields CDR1 LGHDT and CDR2 YNNKEL (reference sequence). V lost 1 base to trimming and J lost 2 bases, with 9 bases between them. This CDR3 comprises 15 residues.

V and J are TRBV13 and TRBJ2-1; 9 positions agree with TRBD2. From germline, CDR1 is PRHDT and CDR2 FYEKMQ (reference sequence). The CDR3 length is 16 residues. Trimming cost V 5 bases and J 4 bases; bases outside gene matches: 9. CDR3 in amino acids: CASSPRASGTYNEQFF. The CDR3 DNA follows: TGTGCCAGCAGCCCTAGGGCTAGCGGGACTTACAATGAGCAGTTCTTC.

The chain is built from TRBV7-2 and TRBJ1-3; D is possibly TRBD1 (5 bases). CDR1 and CDR2 from the germline V gene are SGHTA and FQGNSA. Deletions cut 0 bases from V and 0 bases from J, with 12 bases between. The CDR3 covers 17 residues. The CDR3 loop reads CASSLAFGAASGNTIYF. DNA for the CDR3: TGTGCCAGCAGCTTAGCGTTTGGGGCAGCCTCTGGAAACACCATATATTTT.

This clone was found once. The chain is built from TRBV2 and TRBJ1-4; D not certain. Germline values: CDR1 SNHLY, CDR2 FYNNEI. Trimming shortened V by 4 bases and J by 8 bases, and 11 bases separated the two germline ends. The CDR3 totals 13 residues. DNA of the CDR3: TGTGCCAGCAGTGGGCCCCCCGAGGAAAAACTGTTTTTT. As protein: CASSGPPEEKLFF. The complete variable domain, with remaining parts taken from reference TRBV2 and TRBJ1-4, reads EPEVTQTPSHQVTQMGQEVILRCVPISNHLYFYWYRQILGQKVEFLVSFYNNEISEKSEIFDDQFSVERPDGSNFTLKIRSTKLEDSAMYFCASSGPPEEKLFFGSGTQLSVL.

The chain joins TRBV19 to TRBJ1-1, with 7 positions matching TRBD1. There are 14 residues in the CDR3. The V and J ends lost 8 bases and 0 bases, in that order; junction bases with no gene match: 6. In germline, CDR1 is LNHDA, CDR2 SQIVND (reference sequence). The CDR3 region has the DNA TGTGCCAGTGCGAGGGACAGCCTGAACACTGAAGCTTTCTTT. Protein sequence: CASARDSLNTEAFF.

V is TRBV28 and J is TRBJ2-5; possible D gene TRBD1, 6 bases. V gave up 7 bases and J gave up 2 bases, with 14 bases separating them. From germline, CDR1 is MDHEN and CDR2 SYDVKM. The CDR3 is 14 amino acids. The CDR3 protein is CASNLGQLQETQYF. The CDR3 coding sequence is TGTGCCAGCAACCTCGGACAGCTTCAAGAGACCCAGTACTTC.

The chain joins TRBV2 to TRBJ1-5; tentatively, D is TRBD1 (6 bases). V lost 7 bases and J lost 0, with 13 bases in between. The CDR3 runs to 15 residues. Germline loops: CDR1 SNHLY, CDR2 FYNNEI. In DNA, the CDR3 is TGTGCCAGCACGGTCGCAGGGGATAGCAATCAGCCCCAGCATTTT. Amino acid sequence: CASTVAGDSNQPQHF.

J is TRBJ1-1 and V is TRBV9; tentatively, D is TRBD1 (6 bases). V was clipped by 2 bases and J by 3 bases, with 17 bases between them. Germline V gene lookup returns CDR1 SGDLS and CDR2 YYNGEE. The CDR3 spans 16 residues. The chain's CDR3 is CASSVDPDRLHTEAFF. The CDR3 DNA follows: TGTGCCAGCAGCGTTGACCCGGACAGACTCCACACTGAAGCTTTCTTT.

This clone has a single count. The V call is TRBV5-1, the J call TRBJ2-1, with 9 bases aligning to TRBD2. The CDR3 has 16 residues. V was pared by 3 bases and J by 5 bases, with 9 bases of the junction left unmatched. The germline V gene has CDR1 SGHRS and CDR2 YFSETQ. CDR3 amino acids: CASSSLGTSLNNEQFF. In DNA, the CDR3 is TGCGCCAGCAGCTCCCTCGGGACTAGCCTAAACAATGAGCAGTTCTTC. Full variable domain (missing parts from reference TRBV5-1 and TRBJ2-1): KAGVTQTPRYLIKTRGQQVTLSCSPISGHRSVSWYQQTPGQGLQFLFEYFSETQRNKGNFPGRFSGRQFSNSRSEMNVSTLELGDSALYLCASSSLGTSLNNEQFFGPGTRLTVL.

The rearrangement joins TRBV27 to TRBJ2-3, with 9 bases that match TRBD2. Germline V gives CDR1 MNHEY, CDR2 SMNVEV (reference sequence). CDR3 length: 14 residues. Germline trimming cut 7 bases from V and 0 bases from J; bases unmatched to any gene: 2. CDR3 coding DNA: TGTGCCAGCACGACTAGCGGAAGCACAGATACGCAGTATTTT. Its protein product is CASTTSGSTDTQYF.

The genes are TRBV7-2 and TRBJ2-7, with D hard to call. The V gene lost 5 bases and the J gene lost 5 bases, with 13 bases spanning the gap. The CDR3 spans 13 residues. Germline CDR1 is SGHTA and CDR2 is FQGNSA. CDR3 DNA sequence: TGTGCCAGCAGCCTTAGAAGGTTGGACGAGCAGTACTTC. Protein: CASSLRRLDEQYF. The full variable domain, in which reference TRBV7-2 and TRBJ2-7 provide the parts outside the CDR3, is GAGVSQSPSNKVTEKGKDVELRCDPISGHTALYWYRQSLGQGLEFLIYFQGNSAPDKSGLPSDRFSAERTGGSVSTLTIQRTQQEDSAVYLCASSLRRLDEQYFGPGTRLTVT.

This clone was found a few times. The CDR3 is CASSLIPGELFF. For the CDR3, the DNA is TGTGCCAGCAGCTTGATCCCCGGGGAGCTGTTTTTT. V and J are TRBV7-9 and TRBJ2-2; no firm D call. There are 12 residues in the CDR3. Germline V gene lookup returns CDR1 SEHNR and CDR2 FQNEAQ (reference sequence). The V gene lost 3 bases and the J gene lost 6 bases, with 5 bases spanning the gap.

The chain uses TRBV7-2 and TRBJ1-2; the match to TRBD1 covers 7 bases. The CDR3 contains 16 residues. In germline, CDR1 is SGHTA, CDR2 FQGNSA. V lost 2 bases to trimming and J lost 5 bases; unmatched junction nucleotides: 11. The CDR3 spells CASSLLITGAGYGYTF. The CDR3 DNA is TGTGCCAGCAGCTTATTAATAACAGGGGCCGGTTATGGCTACACCTTC.

The chain recombines TRBV6-1 with TRBJ2-1; D may be TRBD1 or TRBD2 (7 bases each). The CDR3 length is 16 residues. CDR1 and CDR2 from the germline V gene are MNHNS and SASEGT. The V gene lost 4 bases and the J gene lost 8 bases, with 21 bases spanning the gap. The CDR3 region is CASSAQGGRGPHEQFF. The DNA of the CDR3 is TGTGCCAGCAGTGCCCAGGGGGGGCGGGGGCCTCATGAGCAGTTCTTC.

This rearrangement joins TRBV5-1 to TRBJ2-1; D possibly corresponds to TRBD1 (5 bases). Germline V gives CDR1 SGHRS, CDR2 YFSETQ. Deletions cut 2 bases from V and 2 bases from J, with 8 bases between. This CDR3 is 14 amino acids long. As DNA, the CDR3 is TGCGCCAGCAGCTTAAAGACAGCCTACAATGAGCAGTTCTTC. It specifies CASSLKTAYNEQFF.

The V call is TRBV5-1, the J call TRBJ2-4, with TRBD2 as a possible D gene (6 bases). Between the trimmed V and J ends, which lost 4 bases and 6 bases, there was a span of 17 bases. The CDR3 is 15 amino acids. From germline, CDR1 is SGHRS and CDR2 YFSETQ. The CDR3 coding sequence is TGCGCCAGCAGCCCGCTGGTGGGGGGTGGAAACATTCAGTACTTC. Translating gives CASSPLVGGGNIQYF.

The rearrangement joins TRBV5-1 to TRBJ2-6, with a possible D match to TRBD2 (6 bases). CDR1 SGHRS and CDR2 YFSETQ come from the germline V gene. The germline V and J ends were trimmed by 0 bases and 4 bases, with 14 bases remaining between them. The CDR3 totals 17 residues. The CDR3 region is CASSLGRASPGANVLTF. CDR3 nucleotide sequence: TGCGCCAGCAGCTTGGGGAGGGCCTCACCCGGGGCCAACGTCCTGACTTTC.

V and J are TRBV7-9 and TRBJ1-3; D is ambiguous. In germline, CDR1 is SEHNR, CDR2 FQNEAQ (reference sequence). The CDR3 runs 14 residues. V lost 1 base, J lost 3 bases, and 7 bases lay in between. CDR3 bases: TGTGCCAGCAGCTTAGTCAGAGGTGGAAACACCATATATTTT. Protein product: CASSLVRGGNTIYF.

This clone was observed a few times. In the same sample, other DNA sequences code for this CDR3. The rearrangement joins TRBV7-9 to TRBJ1-5, with D possibly being TRBD1 (5 bases). Deletions cut 1 base from V and 3 bases from J, with 10 bases between. The CDR3 extends over 15 amino acids. CDR1 is SEHNR, CDR2 FQNEAQ, per germline (reference sequence). Here the CDR3 DNA reads TGTGCCAGCAGCTTAGGGGGGGATTCCAATCAGCCCCAGCATTTT. Translated, it gives CASSLGGDSNQPQHF.

The rearrangement joins TRBV19 to TRBJ1-5, with TRBD1 matching 8 bases. V lost 3 bases, J lost 6 bases, and 4 bases stayed unmatched. The CDR3 loop spans 14 amino acids. Looked up from germline, CDR1 is LNHDA and CDR2 is SQIVND (reference sequence). CDR3 amino acids: CASSMEQGGQPQHF. For the CDR3, the DNA is TGTGCCAGTAGTATGGAACAGGGGGGTCAGCCCCAGCATTTT.

The CDR3 DNA is TGTGCCAGCAGTTTTCAGGGGGACCCCTACGAGCAGTACTTC. Translation: CASSFQGDPYEQYF. The chain employs TRBV6-5 and TRBJ2-7; TRBD1 matches 7 bases. The CDR3 length is 14 residues. Germline values: CDR1 MNHEY, CDR2 SVGAGI. The junction had 5 bases not matched to a gene; V was cut back by 4 bases and J by 2 bases.

The chain links TRBV13 to TRBJ1-1; tentatively, D is TRBD1 (5 bases). V was cut by 5 bases and J by 4 bases, with 11 bases left in between. There are 13 residues in the CDR3. Germline CDR1 and CDR2: PRHDT and FYEKMQ (reference sequence). The DNA of the CDR3 is TGTGCCAGCAGCCCCAGGGTTGCCACTGAAGCTTTCTTT. Translated, it gives CASSPRVATEAFF.

The V and J genes are TRBV3-1 (or the pseudogene TRBV3-2) and TRBJ1-1, with TRBD1 matching over 8 bases. The CDR3 has 13 residues. Germline CDR1 reads LGHDT; CDR2 reads YNNKEL (reference sequence). The V gene end was trimmed by 0 bases and the J gene end by 6 bases; junction bases not matched to a gene: 0. CDR3 sequence reads: CASSQDRGPEAFF. The CDR3 DNA is TGTGCCAGCAGCCAAGACAGGGGGCCTGAAGCTTTCTTT.

The chain links TRBV5-1 to TRBJ2-7; maybe TRBD2 (5 bases). V was trimmed by 2 bases and J by 3 bases, leaving 9 bases between them. The CDR3 length is 13 residues. Germline values: CDR1 SGHRS, CDR2 YFSETQ. CDR3 nucleotides: TGCGCCAGCAGCTTTTTTGAGGGCTACGAGCAGTACTTC. It specifies CASSFFEGYEQYF.

The V and J genes are TRBV5-6 and TRBJ2-7; 10 bases are shared with TRBD1. V dropped 4 bases and J dropped 2; count of bases not matched to a gene: 12. This CDR3 spans 17 amino acids. The germline V gene encodes CDR1 SGHDT and CDR2 YYEEEE. The CDR3 nucleotides read TGTGCCAGCAGCACCCAGACAGGGGGCGAACCTCCCTACGAGCAGTACTTC. It encodes CASSTQTGGEPPYEQYF.

The V and J genes are TRBV13 and TRBJ1-4; weak D call: TRBD1 (5 bases). The germline V and J ends were trimmed by 6 bases and 6 bases, with 14 bases remaining between them. Germline V gives CDR1 PRHDT, CDR2 FYEKMQ (reference sequence). There are 14 residues in the CDR3. CDR3 in amino acids: CASSLSGGYEKLFF. The CDR3, as DNA: TGTGCCAGCAGTCTCTCGGGGGGTTATGAAAAACTGTTTTTT. Full variable domain (missing parts from reference TRBV13 and TRBJ1-4): AAGVIQSPRHLIKEKRETATLKCYPIPRHDTVYWYQQGPGQDPQFLISFYEKMQSDKGSIPDRFSAQQFSDYHSELNMSSLELGDSALYFCASSLSGGYEKLFFGSGTQLSVL.

The CDR3, as DNA: TGTGCCAGCAGCCAAGATACTTCCCAGTACCAAGAGACCCAGTACTTC. Translated: CASSQDTSQYQETQYF. V is TRBV14 and J is TRBJ2-5; D not resolved. This CDR3 is built from 16 residues. Between the trimmed V and J ends, which lost 0 bases and 0 bases, there was a span of 11 bases. The germline V gene has CDR1 SGHDN and CDR2 FVKESK.